The 25 T cell receptor beta chains presented below share a single source sample, sequenced in a study of blood T cell repertoires in COVID-19. Some clones are missing from TCRdb's copy, which holds only in-frame ones; the method was immunoSEQ multiplex PCR. The sample has a few hundred thousand clones, roughly 88% seen once; the top ten hold over 2%. The specimen sequenced was PBMCs or T cells enriched from blood (not recorded which). The receptors originated from a man aged 30 to 45 who had recovered from COVID-19.

The CDR3: CASSCRTGVLNQPQHF. As DNA, the CDR3 is TGTGCCAGCTCATGTCGGACAGGGGTCCTCAATCAGCCCCAGCATTTT. The chain combines TRBV18 with TRBJ1-5, with 9 bases matching TRBD1. Germline V gene data show CDR1 as KGHSH and CDR2 as LQKENI. Unmatched junction bases numbered 8, after V lost 5 bases and J lost 3 bases. The CDR3 is 16 amino acids.

The rearrangement links TRBV7-9 to TRBJ2-5; TRBD1 might be the D (6 bases). Trimming removed 1 base at V and 5 bases at J, with 17 bases between. CDR1 and CDR2 (germline): SEHNR, FQNEAQ (reference sequence). The CDR3 is made up of 16 amino acids. The CDR3 reads CASSLGGRGRLETQYF. The CDR3 DNA reads TGTGCCAGCAGCTTAGGAGGCAGGGGACGTCTGGAGACCCAGTACTTC.

This clone was seen a few times. CDR3 DNA sequence: TGTGCCAGCAGGGCCAGTATGCGGGGGGGGTACAATGAGCAGTTCTTC. Residues: CASRASMRGGYNEQFF. V and J are TRBV2 and TRBJ2-1, with 9 bases lining up with TRBD2. CDR1 SNHLY and CDR2 FYNNEI come from the germline V gene. The length of the CDR3 is 16 residues. V shed 6 bases and J 4 bases; nucleotides not matched to a gene: 10.

This clone appeared a few times. V gene TRBV7-2 combines with J gene TRBJ1-1; D unclear. Germline V gene sequence: CDR1 SGHTA, CDR2 FQGNSA. V shed 3 bases and J shed 3 bases, with 5 bases lying between them. The CDR3 is 12 amino acids. The chain's CDR3 is CASSFADTEAFF. The CDR3 DNA reads as TGTGCCAGCAGCTTCGCAGACACTGAAGCTTTCTTT.

The CDR3: CASRSLGGRAGANVLTF. The CDR3 bases are TGTGCCAGCAGGTCATTAGGGGGCAGGGCTGGGGCCAACGTCCTGACTTTC. This chain connects TRBV11-2 to TRBJ2-6, with 7 nucleotides matching TRBD1. Trimming cost V 6 bases and J 2 bases; bases outside gene matches: 10. The CDR3 length is 17 residues. Per germline, CDR1 SGHAT and CDR2 FQNNGV.

A single count supports this clone. The chain employs TRBV6-6 and TRBJ1-1; D may be TRBD1 (6 bases). The V gene's germline CDR1 is MNHNY and CDR2 SVGAGI (reference sequence). V lost 6 bases to trimming and J lost 5 bases, with 13 bases between them. This CDR3 contains 13 residues. CDR3 sequence: CASSSRGFTEAFF. In DNA, the CDR3 is TGTGCCAGCAGCTCCAGGGGTTTTACTGAAGCTTTCTTT.

The CDR3 loop is CASSQARQGINEQFF. DNA for the CDR3: TGCGCCAGCAGCCAAGCTAGGCAGGGGATAAATGAGCAGTTCTTC. The chain is built from TRBV4-1 and TRBJ2-1, with a weak D call TRBD1 (6 bases). CDR3 size: 15 residues. V gave up 1 base and J gave up 7 bases, with 14 bases separating them. Germline assignment: CDR1 MGHRA and CDR2 YSYEKL.

The chain couples TRBV5-5 to TRBJ1-1; the D is unclear. Germline CDR1 is SGHKS and CDR2 is YYEKEE (reference sequence). V was trimmed by 0 bases and J by 1 base, leaving 4 bases between them. This CDR3 has 13 residues. CDR3 bases: TGTGCCAGCAGCTTGGTATGGAACACTGAAGCTTTCTTT. As protein: CASSLVWNTEAFF.

The V call is TRBV5-5, the J call TRBJ1-5; D remains ambiguous. V was clipped by 0 bases and J by 2 bases, with 6 bases between them. Germline V lookup: CDR1 SGHKS, CDR2 YYEKEE (reference sequence). The CDR3 loop spans 14 amino acids. The CDR3 nucleotides are TGTGCCAGCAGCTTGGCGAGTGGCAATCAGCCCCAGCATTTT. It encodes CASSLASGNQPQHF.

This clone was observed once. The rearrangement joins TRBV19 to TRBJ1-2; TRBD1 might be the D (6 bases). The CDR3 length is 15 residues. Germline V CDR1 and CDR2: LNHDA, SQIVND (reference sequence). Trimming removed 3 bases at V and 3 bases at J, with 14 bases between. CDR3 sequence reads: CASSIRDIIDYGYTF. In DNA form, the CDR3 reads TGTGCCAGTAGTATTCGGGACATAATCGACTATGGCTACACCTTC.

CDR3 coding DNA: TGTGCCAGCAGCTTCGGAACTAGCGGGGGCTACGAGCAGTACTTC. It encodes CASSFGTSGGYEQYF. This chain uses TRBV5-6 with TRBJ2-7; 11 bases are shared with TRBD2. Unmatched junction bases numbered 4, after V lost 2 bases and J lost 3 bases. Per the germline V gene, CDR1 is SGHDT and CDR2 is YYEEEE. CDR3 length: 15 residues.

The chain joins TRBV6-5 to TRBJ2-1; 7 bases match TRBD2. The V segment lost 6 bases and the J segment 10 bases; nucleotides outside the gene matches: 6. Germline lookup yields CDR1 MNHEY and CDR2 SVGAGI. The CDR3 sequence is 12 residues long. Here the CDR3 reads CASSSLGGEQFF. CDR3 in DNA: TGTGCCAGCAGCTCTTTGGGGGGGGAGCAGTTCTTC.

The rearrangement joins TRBV25-1 to TRBJ1-5; TRBD1 matches at 7 bases. This CDR3 region has 13 residues. Trimming at V came to 1 base and at J to 11 bases, leaving 5 bases not matched to a gene. Per the germline V gene, CDR1 is MGHDK and CDR2 is SYGVNS. DNA for the CDR3: TGTGCCAGCAGTGAATCGGGACAGACGACCCAGCATTTT. Translation gives CASSESGQTTQHF.

The V and J genes are TRBV14 and TRBJ1-2; TRBD1 aligns across 8 bases. This CDR3 spans 15 amino acids. Germline values: CDR1 SGHDN, CDR2 FVKESK. Unmatched junction bases numbered 6, after V lost 1 base and J lost 5 bases. The CDR3 coding sequence is TGTGCCAGCAGCCAAGGACAGGGGATAGGATATGGCTACACCTTC. Protein sequence: CASSQGQGIGYGYTF.

This chain connects TRBV7-8 to TRBJ1-1; no definite D call. The V and J ends lost 1 base and 8 bases respectively, with 20 bases between them. Germline lookup yields CDR1 SGHVS and CDR2 FQNEAQ. The CDR3 is 16 residues long. The CDR3 DNA reads as TGTGCCAGCAGCTTAGTATGGCGGGCAGGCGAATCCGAAGCTTTCTTT. Translation gives CASSLVWRAGESEAFF.

V and J are TRBV27 and TRBJ2-3; D perhaps matches TRBD2 (6 bases). Looked up from germline, CDR1 is MNHEY and CDR2 is SMNVEV (reference sequence). This CDR3 region has 13 residues. V shed 3 bases and J shed 6 bases, with 10 bases lying between them. CDR3 in amino acids: CASSLRRADTQYF. As DNA, the CDR3 is TGTGCCAGCAGTTTGAGGAGGGCGGATACGCAGTATTTT.

The J gene is TRBJ1-2, the V gene TRBV4-1; perhaps TRBD1 as D (5 bases). CDR3 size: 16 residues. With 0 bases removed from V and 4 bases from J, the gap between germline ends came to 15 bases. Looked up from germline, CDR1 is MGHRA and CDR2 is YSYEKL. The DNA for the CDR3 is TGCGCCAGCAGCCAAGATATCAGGGATGGTGGCTATGGCTACACCTTC. Protein: CASSQDIRDGGYGYTF.

The chain links TRBV25-1 to TRBJ1-2, with D unresolved. V was shortened by 3 bases and J by 3 bases, with 20 bases between the two germline ends. The CDR3 consists of 17 residues. The germline V gene has CDR1 MGHDK and CDR2 SYGVNS. The CDR3 region has the DNA TGTGCCAGCAGTGATTATCAGGTGATGGGCTTTGACTATGGCTACACCTTC. As protein: CASSDYQVMGFDYGYTF.

The V and J genes are TRBV2 and TRBJ1-2; TRBD1 agrees at 8 bases. V lost 0 bases, J lost 7 bases, and 7 bases stayed unmatched. CDR1 is SNHLY and CDR2 is FYNNEI in the germline V gene. The CDR3 spans 15 residues. CDR3 sequence reads: CASSEARGQAGGYTF. CDR3 DNA: TGTGCCAGCAGTGAAGCGCGGGGACAGGCGGGTGGCTACACCTTC.

The chain carries TRBV29-1 and TRBJ1-1; no reliable D call. Germline CDR1 is SQVTM and CDR2 is ANQGSEA. CDR3 length: 10 amino acids. Trimming cost V 4 bases and J 7 bases, with 7 bases left between them. The CDR3 region is CSVGAFEAFF. The CDR3 DNA sequence: TGCAGCGTTGGGGCCTTTGAAGCTTTCTTT.

The chain has TRBV5-4 and TRBJ1-2, with 8 bases aligning to TRBD1. Germline V lookup: CDR1 SGHNT, CDR2 YYREEE (reference sequence). The CDR3 loop spans 14 amino acids. Trimming removed 1 base from V and 8 bases from J; junction bases left unmatched: 7. CDR3 DNA sequence: TGTGCCAGCAGCTTGTCCAGGGGGCCTAACGGCTACACCTTC. Its translation is CASSLSRGPNGYTF.

This clone was observed a few times. This sequence joins TRBV5-6 and TRBJ1-3, with D perhaps TRBD1 (6 bases). From germline, CDR1 is SGHDT and CDR2 YYEEEE. Trimming shortened V by 4 bases and J by 0 bases, and 11 bases separated the two germline ends. The CDR3 spans 15 residues. The CDR3 reads CASSKGQSSGNTIYF. DNA for the CDR3: TGTGCCAGCAGCAAGGGACAATCCTCTGGAAACACCATATATTTT. The variable domain in full, completed from reference TRBV5-6 and TRBJ1-3, reads DAGVTQSPTHLIKTRGQQVTLRCSPKSGHDTVSWYQQALGQGPQFIFQYYEEEERQRGNFPDRFSGHQFPNYSSELNVNALLLGDSALYLCASSKGQSSGNTIYFGEGSWLTVV.

The chain has TRBV7-2 and TRBJ2-1, with D perhaps TRBD2 (6 bases). Germline V gives CDR1 SGHTA, CDR2 FQGNSA. Between the trimmed V and J ends, which lost 8 bases and 9 bases, there was a span of 17 bases. This CDR3 comprises 13 residues. DNA of the CDR3: TGTGCCAGCTCTAGGATAGGGAGGACTGAGCAGTTCTTC. Its protein is CASSRIGRTEQFF. The full variable domain, in which reference TRBV7-2 and TRBJ2-1 provide the parts outside the CDR3, is GAGVSQSPSNKVTEKGKDVELRCDPISGHTALYWYRQSLGQGLEFLIYFQGNSAPDKSGLPSDRFSAERTGGSVSTLTIQRTQQEDSAVYLCASSRIGRTEQFFGPGTRLTVL.

In the case of this clone: The same CDR3 can be traced to other DNA sequences in this sample. V is TRBV12-3 or TRBV12-4 and J is TRBJ1-2; maybe TRBD1 (5 bases). This CDR3 region has 13 residues. V lost 5 bases, J lost 1 base, and 8 bases lay in between. CDR3 protein: CASSPDSNYGYTF. The CDR3 coding sequence is TGTGCCAGCAGTCCTGACAGTAACTATGGCTACACCTTC.

The chain combines TRBV5-1 with TRBJ2-1, with TRBD1 identical over 7 bases. CDR1 and CDR2 from the germline V gene are SGHRS and YFSETQ. The length of the CDR3 is 16 residues. V lost 4 bases to trimming and J lost 5 bases; unmatched junction nucleotides: 12. The CDR3 sequence is CASSPEGGDYHNEQFF. As DNA, the CDR3 is TGCGCCAGCAGCCCGGAAGGGGGCGATTATCACAATGAGCAGTTCTTC.